The T cell receptor beta chain described here comes from a study of early T cells in non-severe SARS-CoV-2 infection. The overall study: Sequencing targeted bulk RNA from unsorted whole blood, leaving chains unpaired. Study-wide results and limits: In VDJdb matching, anti-spike CD8 responses were favored while private and CD4 specificities went missing.

This clonotype was detected many times. Its cognate antigen is unknown. With 4 bases clipped from V and 5 bases from J, the junction kept 2 bases outside the gene matches. The germline V gene encodes CDR1 SGHVS and CDR2 FNYEAQ. CDR3 size: 13 residues. Researchers tagged individual cDNA molecules with unique molecular identifiers. From the 5' RACE reads, TCRdb called clonotypes with MiXCR, one entry per CDR3 protein. The top ten clones hold roughly 15% of a sample with approximately 39,000 distinct CDR3 sequences, roughly 5% of them seen once. The V and J genes are TRBV7-6 and TRBJ2-1, with 7 positions matching TRBD1. The sample consisted of whole blood. The sequence was collected from an adult who was a healthcare worker with PCR-confirmed SARS-CoV-2 infection or an uninfected control (not recorded which). The CDR3 region is CASSSDRNNEQFF. Written as DNA, the CDR3 is TGTGCCAGCAGCTCGGACAGGAACAATGAGCAGTTCTTC.